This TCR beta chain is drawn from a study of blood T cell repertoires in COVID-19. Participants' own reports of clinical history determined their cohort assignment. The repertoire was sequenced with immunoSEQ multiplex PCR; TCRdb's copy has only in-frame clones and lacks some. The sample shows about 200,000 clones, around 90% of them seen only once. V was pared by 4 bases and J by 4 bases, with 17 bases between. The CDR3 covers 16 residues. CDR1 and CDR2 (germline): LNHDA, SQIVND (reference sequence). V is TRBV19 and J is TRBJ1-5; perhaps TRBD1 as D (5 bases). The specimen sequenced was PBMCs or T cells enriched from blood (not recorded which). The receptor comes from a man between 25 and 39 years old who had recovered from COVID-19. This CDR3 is CASSTVGGLGNQPQHF. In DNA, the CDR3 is TGTGCCAGTAGTACCGTCGGGGGTTTAGGGAATCAGCCCCAGCATTTT.